These 19 T cell receptor beta chains originate from one sample sequenced in a study of beta chain features in type 1 diabetes. The isolated RNA, all of it, was reverse transcribed, so expressed TCRB transcripts were what got sequenced. Profiling relied on immunoSEQ multiplex PCR, and the TCRdb table lists in-frame clones only, not all of them. The sample carries over 500,000 clones, 15% to 18% recorded once. Specimen: naive CD4+ T cells from blood. These receptors all come from a young man in good health.

This clone occurred a few times. The chain uses TRBV10-3 and TRBJ1-1; possibly TRBD1 for D (5 bases). CDR3 length: 16 residues. V was clipped by 3 bases and J by 1 base, with 15 bases between them. CDR1 is ENHRY and CDR2 is SYGVKD in the germline V gene. The CDR3 sequence: CAISDLGGAANTEAFF. The CDR3 nucleotides read TGTGCCATCAGTGATTTGGGAGGGGCCGCGAACACTGAAGCTTTCTTT.

The sample holds a few counts of this clone. The chain is built from TRBV7-9 and TRBJ1-3; no clear D. CDR3 length: 13 amino acids. The V gene lost 5 bases and the J gene lost 4 bases, with 9 bases spanning the gap. CDR1 is SEHNR and CDR2 is FQNEAQ in the germline V gene (reference sequence). DNA for the CDR3: TGTGCCAGCAGCCACCCTCGGGGAAACACCATATATTTT. Protein product: CASSHPRGNTIYF.

This clone was recorded once. The genes are TRBV9 and TRBJ2-5, with 13 bases lining up with TRBD2. With 3 bases clipped from V and 5 bases from J, the junction kept 16 bases outside the gene matches. This CDR3 spans 19 amino acids. Germline V lookup: CDR1 SGDLS, CDR2 YYNGEE. CDR3: CASSGPPETSGRQVETQYF. The CDR3 DNA follows: TGTGCCAGCAGCGGACCCCCCGAGACTAGCGGGAGGCAGGTTGAGACCCAGTACTTC.

This clone was detected once. V usage is TRBV5-1 and J usage is TRBJ1-2; TRBD1 agrees at 9 bases. CDR1 and CDR2 (germline): SGHRS, YFSETQ. This CDR3 has 15 amino acids. After removal of 7 bases from V and 3 bases from J, the junction contained 10 bases not matched to a gene. The CDR3 DNA reads as TGCGCCAGCGCGTCCGGACAGGGGAAGGACTATGGCTACACCTTC. As protein: CASASGQGKDYGYTF.

This clone came up a few times. The chain employs TRBV30 and TRBJ1-1; the match to TRBD1 covers 12 bases. J gave up 8 bases and V 2 bases, and 6 bases lay outside the gene matches. CDR1 GTSNPN and CDR2 SVGIG come from the germline V gene (reference sequence). The CDR3 extends over 14 amino acids. In DNA form, the CDR3 reads TGTGCCTGGAGTACCGGGACAGGGGGCAGGGAAGCTTTCTTT. Its protein product is CAWSTGTGGREAFF.

This chain joins TRBV9 and TRBJ2-7; D gene ambiguous. The V and J ends lost 0 bases and 0 bases respectively, with 7 bases between them. The CDR3 sequence is 14 residues long. Germline V gives CDR1 SGDLS, CDR2 YYNGEE. For the CDR3, the DNA is TGTGCCAGCAGCGTAGGGCTCTTCTCCTACGAGCAGTACTTC. This codes for CASSVGLFSYEQYF.

This clone was counted only a few times. V and J are TRBV28 and TRBJ2-1; D is possibly TRBD2 (6 bases). V lost 6 bases, J lost 12 bases, and 21 bases lay in between. The V gene's germline CDR1 is MDHEN and CDR2 SYDVKM. The CDR3 spans 14 residues. In DNA, the CDR3 is TGTGCCAGCAGCGCCCGTGGCAGCGGGTTAAGGCAGTTCTTC. Protein sequence: CASSARGSGLRQFF.

This clone was detected a few times. An end of the junction does not agree with germline; a read error may underlie this. The chain recombines TRBV10-3 with TRBJ1-1; the D gene is possibly TRBD1 (6 bases). Germline CDR1 is ENHRY and CDR2 is SYGVKD. The CDR3 runs to 13 residues. This CDR3 reads CAIAGTPNNEAFF. DNA for the CDR3: TGTGCCATCGCCGGGACACCAAACAATGAAGCTTTCTTT.

CDR3 nucleotide sequence: TGTGCCATCAGTGAGTCCCAGGGAGGGCGCTACGAGCAGTACTTC. Its translation: CAISESQGGRYEQYF. The V call is TRBV10-3, the J call TRBJ2-7, with 7 bases matching TRBD2. Germline trimming cut 0 bases from V and 3 bases from J; bases unmatched to any gene: 5. This CDR3 is built from 15 residues. Germline CDR1 reads ENHRY; CDR2 reads SYGVKD.

This clone has just a few counts. The rearrangement uses TRBV6-5 and TRBJ2-7; 12 bases match TRBD1. CDR1 and CDR2 from the germline V gene are MNHEY and SVGAGI. J lost 6 bases, V lost 7 bases, and 4 bases had no gene match. This CDR3 contains 13 residues. As DNA, the CDR3 is TGTGCCAGCACTGGGACAGGGGGCGCCGAGCAGTACTTC. This sequence encodes CASTGTGGAEQYF.

For this clone: This same CDR3 is encoded by further DNA sequences in the sample. The chain joins TRBV7-2 to TRBJ2-3; D gene uncertain. Trimming left V 4 bases short and J 2 bases short, with 4 bases between. Germline CDR1 reads SGHTA; CDR2 reads FQGNSA. This CDR3 has 12 amino acids. The CDR3 DNA is TGTGCCAGCAGCTCTTTCACAGATACGCAGTATTTT. Amino acids: CASSSFTDTQYF.

This clone occurred a few times. The CDR3 DNA reads TGTGCCAGCAGCTTTAAGGATTACACCGGGGAGCTGTTTTTT. It codes for CASSFKDYTGELFF. V is TRBV7-9 and J is TRBJ2-2, with D unclear. Trimming cost V 3 bases and J 3 bases, with 8 bases left between them. Per germline, CDR1 SEHNR and CDR2 FQNEAQ (reference sequence). This CDR3 region has 14 residues.

The V and J genes are TRBV5-1 and TRBJ1-1; D gene uncertain. The CDR3 has 11 amino acids. From germline, CDR1 is SGHRS and CDR2 YFSETQ. Trimming pared 9 bases from V and 1 base from J, leaving 7 bases between. DNA for the CDR3: TGCGCCACCATGGGGAACACTGAAGCTTTCTTT. It translates to CATMGNTEAFF.

This clone showed up just a few times. The chain couples TRBV6-4 to TRBJ1-1; possibly TRBD1 for D (6 bases). The V end lost 2 bases, the J end lost 2 bases, and 12 bases lay between the germline ends. Per the germline V gene, CDR1 is MRHNA and CDR2 is SNTAGT. This CDR3 contains 15 residues. Here the CDR3 DNA reads TGTGCCAGCAGTGACAGGGTAGGGGGTAACACTGAAGCTTTCTTT. It translates to CASSDRVGGNTEAFF.

V and J are TRBV5-1 and TRBJ1-1, with D uncertain. CDR1 and CDR2 (germline): SGHRS, YFSETQ. Trimming removed 3 bases from V and 1 base from J, with 10 bases in between. CDR3 size: 14 residues. CDR3 residues: CASSSSQPNTEAFF. CDR3 nucleotide sequence: TGCGCCAGCAGCTCGTCTCAGCCGAACACTGAAGCTTTCTTT. Complete variable domain (other parts from reference TRBV5-1 and TRBJ1-1): KAGVTQTPRYLIKTRGQQVTLSCSPISGHRSVSWYQQTPGQGLQFLFEYFSETQRNKGNFPGRFSGRQFSNSRSEMNVSTLELGDSALYLCASSSSQPNTEAFFGQGTRLTVV.

The V gene is TRBV5-1, the J gene TRBJ2-3; D might be TRBD1 or TRBD2, each matching 6 bases. CDR3 length: 13 residues. Germline-derived CDR1 and CDR2 are SGHRS and YFSETQ. Deletions cut 4 bases from V and 7 bases from J, with 13 bases between. The CDR3 here is CASSPGGRNTQYF. The CDR3 region has the DNA TGCGCCAGCAGCCCCGGGGGCAGGAATACGCAGTATTTT.

The chain recombines TRBV4-2 with TRBJ2-1, with 7 bases matching TRBD2. In germline, CDR1 is LGHNA, CDR2 YNFKEQ. V trimming: 0 bases; J trimming: 7 bases; junction bases outside the gene matches: 6. The CDR3 covers 15 residues. DNA for the CDR3: TGTGCCAGCAGCCAAGACCGGGGAGGGTGGAATGAGCAGTTCTTC. Residues: CASSQDRGGWNEQFF.

The CDR3 is CASSQGRTGLYEQYF. The CDR3 DNA sequence: TGTGCCAGCAGCCAAGGGAGGACAGGGCTCTACGAGCAGTACTTC. This chain links TRBV14 with TRBJ2-7; 8 positions match TRBD1. This CDR3 spans 15 amino acids. Per the germline V gene, CDR1 is SGHDN and CDR2 is FVKESK. V was pared by 1 base and J by 3 bases, with 5 bases of the junction left unmatched.

The chain recombines TRBV9 with TRBJ2-2; perhaps D is TRBD1 or TRBD2 (6 bases each). The CDR3 is made up of 16 amino acids. Germline V lookup: CDR1 SGDLS, CDR2 YYNGEE. Trimming shortened V by 0 bases and J by 6 bases, and 15 bases separated the two germline ends. The CDR3 loop reads CASSVASRGRAGELFF. CDR3 DNA sequence: TGTGCCAGCAGCGTAGCTTCCCGGGGGCGCGCCGGGGAGCTGTTTTTT.